The clone carrying this T cell receptor (beta chain) occurred a few times. Its antigen is unidentified. The CDR3 is 14 residues long. In germline, CDR1 is LNHDA, CDR2 SQIVND (reference sequence). The V gene end was trimmed by 6 bases and the J gene end by 15 bases; junction bases not matched to a gene: 15. In TCRdb, the reads were re-called with MiXCR into one record per CDR3 protein. The data show approximately 250,000 distinct CDR3 sequences, 9% to 15% seen once. The data belong to a study of T cell repertoires in cytomegalovirus infection. Study-level points and caveats: Dominating the ex vivo response were TCR beta clonotypes that were CMV-specific and HLA-C-restricted.

The material sequenced was PBMCs. The chain combines TRBV19 with TRBJ2-1, with 9 bases matching TRBD2. The source is a human donor in good health (CMV status not recorded). Some clones in this sample may be carry-over from other donors' samples. The CDR3 nucleotides read TGTGCCAGTAGCCCCCGAGCGGCGGGAGGGCCGAGGTTCTTC. Translating gives CASSPRAAGGPRFF.